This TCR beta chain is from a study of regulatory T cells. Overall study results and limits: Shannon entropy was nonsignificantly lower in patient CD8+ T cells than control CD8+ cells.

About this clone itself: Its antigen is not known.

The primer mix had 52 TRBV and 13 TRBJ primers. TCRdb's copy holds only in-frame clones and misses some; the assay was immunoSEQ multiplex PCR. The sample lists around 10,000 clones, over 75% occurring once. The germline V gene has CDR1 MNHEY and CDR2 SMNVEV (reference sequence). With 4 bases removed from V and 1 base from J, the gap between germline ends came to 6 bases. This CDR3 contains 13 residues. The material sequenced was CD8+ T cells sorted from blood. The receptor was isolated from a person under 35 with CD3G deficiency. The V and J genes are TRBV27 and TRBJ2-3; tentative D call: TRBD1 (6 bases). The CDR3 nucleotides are TGTGCCAGCAGTTGGGGGCGCACAGATACGCAGTATTTT. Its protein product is CASSWGRTDTQYF.